A single TCR beta chain is shown here with its context. Its antigen is unidentified. These data originate in a study of shared clonotypes between healthy human individuals. Study context: Contributing individuals were a couple of females and a few males aged 18 to 49.

Points from the study as a whole: Generally, naive subsets came out with larger estimated richness than memory subsets. Measured sharing among donors was expected to vary with sequencing depth.

The CDR3 contains 14 residues. Germline CDR1 SQVTM, CDR2 ANQGSEA. The V and J ends lost 1 base and 0 bases respectively, with 6 bases between them. Selected positively for CCR7 and CD45RO-negative, naive CD8 cells excluded terminally differentiated effector memory CD45RA+ cells. Sequencing used immunoSEQ multiplex PCR; TCRdb keeps in-frame clones, though not all of them. The sample has about 2.2 million clones, 93% seen once. This sequence originates from a man between 18 and 29 years old in good health. Some clones in this sample may be carry-over from other donors' samples. Sequences were obtained from naive CD8+ T cells from PBMCs. The V and J genes are TRBV29-1 and TRBJ2-2; D gene unclear. The CDR3 loop reads CSVEVAPNTGELFF. DNA of the CDR3: TGCAGCGTTGAAGTGGCGCCGAACACCGGGGAGCTGTTTTTT.